This T cell receptor beta chain was identified in a study of beta chain features in type 1 diabetes. Turning to the study itself: Examination of sorted cells across all samples involved 90 million to 120 million cells. Whole-study findings and limits: Compared to healthy donors, patients appeared to have naive, central memory and Treg TCRB repertoires that were more alike.

As regards this clone: What it recognizes is unknown.

The whole isolated RNA underwent reverse transcription, so sequencing captured expressed TCRB transcripts. Clones were read by immunoSEQ multiplex PCR, and TCRdb kept only the in-frame ones, dropping some. This sample carries around 340,000 clones, 8% of them seen once, and the ten largest clones take roughly 0.44%. CDR1 is LGHNA and CDR2 is YNFKEQ in the germline V gene. With 1 base removed from V and 3 bases from J, the gap between germline ends came to 13 bases. The CDR3 consists of 15 residues. The V gene is TRBV4-2, the J gene TRBJ2-7, with a weak D call TRBD2 (5 bases). This clonotype was obtained from a woman between 18 and 29 years old in good health. The source material was central memory CD4+ T cells from blood. The CDR3 here is CASSQGTSEGYEQYF. The CDR3 nucleotides read TGTGCCAGCAGCCAAGGGACCAGTGAGGGCTACGAGCAGTACTTC.